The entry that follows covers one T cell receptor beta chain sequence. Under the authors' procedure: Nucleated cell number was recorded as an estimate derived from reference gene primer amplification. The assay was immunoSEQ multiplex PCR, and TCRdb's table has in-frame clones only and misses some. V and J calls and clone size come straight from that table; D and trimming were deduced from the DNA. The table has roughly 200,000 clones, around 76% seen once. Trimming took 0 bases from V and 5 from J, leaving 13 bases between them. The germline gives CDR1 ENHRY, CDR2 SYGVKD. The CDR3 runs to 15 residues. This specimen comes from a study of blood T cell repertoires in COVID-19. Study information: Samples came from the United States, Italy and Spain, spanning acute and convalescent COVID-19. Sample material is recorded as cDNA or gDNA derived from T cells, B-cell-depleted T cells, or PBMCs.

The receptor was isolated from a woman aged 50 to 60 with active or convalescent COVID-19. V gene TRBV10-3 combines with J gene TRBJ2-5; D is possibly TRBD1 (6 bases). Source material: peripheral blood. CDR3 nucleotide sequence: TGTGCCATCAGTGAGTCCCAGGGGCAGGGGGAGACCCAGTACTTC. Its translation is CAISESQGQGETQYF.